These 18 T cell receptor beta chains were sequenced from one sample in a study of cytomegalovirus exposure and HLA in healthy donors. A multiplex PCR was run with 60 Vbeta primers and 13 Jbeta primers. Sequenced by immunoSEQ multiplex PCR; TCRdb stores in-frame clones only, minus some. The table has approximately 50,000 clones, 60% to 85% seen once. The sample was PBMCs. The receptors were gathered from a man between 25 and 39 years old in good health and CMV-seropositive.

The chain uses TRBV2 and TRBJ1-1, with D hard to call. The CDR3 length is 16 residues. Between the trimmed V and J ends, which lost 3 bases and 11 bases, there was a span of 25 bases. Germline V gene lookup returns CDR1 SNHLY and CDR2 FYNNEI. CDR3 nucleotides: TGTGCCAGCAGTGATTTTATTCAGTTACAGTTAACTAGGGCTTTCTTT. Protein sequence: CASSDFIQLQLTRAFF.

The chain combines TRBV7-9 with TRBJ1-2, with D uncertain. V was trimmed by 5 bases and J by 4 bases, leaving 11 bases between them. CDR1 and CDR2 (germline): SEHNR, FQNEAQ (reference sequence). The CDR3 covers 13 residues. Here the CDR3 DNA reads TGTGCCAGCAGCCCTCCGGGTGGCTATGGCTACACCTTC. Protein sequence: CASSPPGGYGYTF.

The rearrangement joins TRBV9 to TRBJ2-7, with TRBD1 as a possible D gene (6 bases). CDR3 length equals 14 residues. With 4 bases removed from V and 3 bases from J, the gap between germline ends came to 14 bases. CDR1 is SGDLS and CDR2 is YYNGEE in the germline V gene. CDR3 in DNA: TGTGCCAGCAGCTTAGGGGGAGATCGCTACGAGCAGTACTTC. It specifies CASSLGGDRYEQYF.

The chain couples TRBV9 to TRBJ1-4, with D unresolved. V lost 3 bases to trimming and J lost 4 bases, with 7 bases between them. This CDR3 has 13 amino acids. Germline CDR1 and CDR2: SGDLS and YYNGEE. CDR3 bases: TGTGCCAGCAGCGCCGGGAGTAATGAAAAACTGTTTTTT. This codes for CASSAGSNEKLFF.

CDR3 sequence reads: CASSSLGHTFQPQHF. The CDR3 nucleotides read TGTGCCAGTAGTAGTCTGGGACACACTTTTCAGCCCCAGCATTTT. J is TRBJ1-5 and V is TRBV19; TRBD1 is a possible D gene (6 bases). The V end was cut by 4 bases, the J end by 6 bases, with 16 bases between. CDR3 size: 15 residues. Germline CDR1 and CDR2: LNHDA and SQIVND (reference sequence).

The J gene is TRBJ1-1, the V gene TRBV11-3, with a weak D call TRBD1 (5 bases). The germline CDR1 and CDR2 sequences are SGHNT and YENEEA. The CDR3 loop spans 13 amino acids. Trimming removed 5 bases at V and 2 bases at J, with 9 bases between. The CDR3: CASSEGLNTEAFF. The CDR3 nucleotides are TGTGCCAGCAGCGAGGGACTTAACACTGAAGCTTTCTTT.

The chain joins TRBV4-1 to TRBJ2-5; the D gene is possibly TRBD1 (6 bases). CDR1 and CDR2 from the germline V gene are MGHRA and YSYEKL. The CDR3 consists of 21 residues. The V end was cut by 1 base, the J end by 0 bases, with 27 bases between. The CDR3 bases are TGCGCCAGCAGCCAAGGTTTATTTCGGGCAGGGGCGAGACCCTACCAAGAGACCCAGTACTTC. This gives the protein CASSQGLFRAGARPYQETQYF.

The rearrangement links TRBV5-1 to TRBJ2-6; D might be TRBD1 (5 bases). With 1 base removed from V and 0 bases from J, the gap between germline ends came to 11 bases. Germline V lookup: CDR1 SGHRS, CDR2 YFSETQ. This CDR3 is 17 amino acids long. CDR3 in amino acids: CASSLMGPASGANVLTF. The CDR3 region has the DNA TGCGCCAGCAGCTTGATGGGGCCAGCCTCTGGGGCCAACGTCCTGACTTTC.

V usage is TRBV27 and J usage is TRBJ1-1; 10 positions agree with TRBD1. With 2 bases clipped from V and 5 bases from J, the junction kept 8 bases outside the gene matches. The CDR3 extends over 16 amino acids. In germline, CDR1 is MNHEY, CDR2 SMNVEV (reference sequence). In DNA, the CDR3 is TGTGCCAGCAGTTTAGTCAGGACAGGGGGTGGGACTGAAGCTTTCTTT. Residues: CASSLVRTGGGTEAFF.

V gene TRBV14 combines with J gene TRBJ1-5, with D uncertain. This CDR3 spans 17 amino acids. V was trimmed by 1 base and J by 0 bases, leaving 13 bases between them. The germline CDR1 and CDR2 sequences are SGHDN and FVKESK. For the CDR3, the DNA is TGTGCCAGCAGCCAAGTGAGTCAGCGTCATAGCAATCAGCCCCAGCATTTT. Amino acids: CASSQVSQRHSNQPQHF.

This clone was counted a few times. The V call is TRBV6-5, the J call TRBJ2-1, with TRBD1 matching 8 bases. Germline V CDR1 and CDR2: MNHEY, SVGAGI. The CDR3 consists of 12 residues. The junction had 1 base not matched to a gene; V was cut back by 5 bases and J by 7 bases. Here the CDR3 DNA reads TGTGCCAGCAGTAGACAGGGGAATGAGCAGTTCTTC. Its protein is CASSRQGNEQFF.

The gene calls are TRBV6-4 and TRBJ2-3, with 10 bases identical to TRBD2. Germline values: CDR1 MRHNA, CDR2 SNTAGT. The length of the CDR3 is 15 residues. Unmatched junction bases numbered 3, after V lost 4 bases and J lost 2 bases. The CDR3 protein is CASSVAGGPTDTQYF. In DNA form, the CDR3 reads TGTGCCAGCAGTGTAGCGGGGGGTCCCACAGATACGCAGTATTTT.

The rearrangement uses TRBV5-1 and TRBJ2-5, with TRBD1 as a possible D gene (5 bases). The CDR3 sequence is 14 residues long. CDR1 is SGHRS, CDR2 YFSETQ, per germline. V was clipped by 0 bases and J by 2 bases, with 8 bases between them. This chain's CDR3 is CASSLDQGQETQYF. The CDR3 DNA sequence: TGCGCCAGCAGCTTGGATCAGGGACAAGAGACCCAGTACTTC.

The chain joins TRBV7-3 to TRBJ1-2; 7 nucleotides agree with TRBD1. Unmatched junction bases numbered 14, after V lost 5 bases and J lost 8 bases. Germline values: CDR1 SGHTA, CDR2 FQGTGA. The length of the CDR3 is 15 residues. The CDR3 DNA is TGTGCCAGCAGCCCCGGGACAGCTCCCACCGGGGGCTACACCTTC. Protein: CASSPGTAPTGGYTF.

The chain has TRBV4-2 and TRBJ2-7, with D possibly being TRBD1 (6 bases). Trimming stripped 0 bases from V and 0 bases from J, with 9 bases between. This CDR3 has 15 residues. Per germline, CDR1 LGHNA and CDR2 YNFKEQ. CDR3 DNA: TGTGCCAGCAGCCAAGATGTGGACAGCTCCTACGAGCAGTACTTC. Its translation: CASSQDVDSSYEQYF.

The chain is built from TRBV30 and TRBJ1-5; a weak D match, TRBD1 (5 bases). V lost 0 bases to trimming and J lost 7 bases, with 10 bases between them. Germline V gene lookup returns CDR1 GTSNPN and CDR2 SVGIG (reference sequence). This CDR3 comprises 13 residues. The CDR3 spells CAWSVGGDQPQHF. The DNA for the CDR3 is TGTGCCTGGAGTGTGGGAGGGGACCAGCCCCAGCATTTT. Full variable domain (rest looked up from reference TRBV30 and TRBJ1-5): SQTIHQWPATLVQPVGSPLSLECTVEGTSNPNLYWYRQAAGRGLQLLFYSVGIGQISSEVPQNLSASRPQDRQFILSSKKLLLSDSGFYLCAWSVGGDQPQHFGDGTRLSIL.

The rearrangement uses TRBV29-1 and TRBJ2-5, with D possibly being TRBD2 (6 bases). The ends were cut back, 4 bases at V and 4 bases at J, with 16 bases in the middle. The germline V gene encodes CDR1 SQVTM and CDR2 ANQGSEA. The CDR3 runs to 14 residues. The CDR3 sequence: CSVVGYRGLETQYF. CDR3 bases: TGCAGCGTTGTGGGTTATCGGGGGTTAGAGACCCAGTACTTC. Looking up the rest from reference TRBV29-1 and TRBJ2-5 gives the full variable domain: SAVISQKPSRDICQRGTSLTIQCQVDSQVTMMFWYRQQPGQSLTLIATANQGSEATYESGFVIDKFPISRPNLTFSTLTVSNMSPEDSSIYLCSVVGYRGLETQYFGPGTRLLVL.

The V gene is TRBV6-5, the J gene TRBJ2-7; D remains unclear. Germline CDR1 and CDR2: MNHEY and SVGAGI. The ends were cut back, 6 bases at V and 5 bases at J, with 17 bases in the middle. This CDR3 is built from 14 residues. The CDR3 nucleotides are TGTGCCAGCAGCCCTGGGCTTGGGTCGAACGAGCAGTACTTC. Protein sequence: CASSPGLGSNEQYF.